One and the same sample provided the 18 T cell receptor beta chains below, sequenced in a study of post-analysis software for immune sequencing data (dated by TCRdb to between 2015 and 2017). Overall study outcomes, separate from this receptor: Patients showed significantly higher frequencies than controls for about five TRBV segments, among them TRBV5-6, TRBV5-1 and TRBV20-1.

No cognate antigen is known for these TCRs. Library prep was done by PCR. Sequenced using an Illumina HiSeq 2500. To reduce PCR and sequencing biases, unique molecular identifiers were built into the TCR beta cDNA libraries. TCRdb's own reprocessing of the public reads used fastp at Q25 and MiXCR and kept productive beta chains. Here each entry gathers all rows of one CDR3 protein and keeps the most common genes and DNA. The sample profile shows some 500,000 distinct CDR3 sequences; around 40% of them were found once. Jointly, the top ten make up around an eighth of the sample. Specimen: blood. The receptors were sampled from a girl aged 10 to 17 with multiple sclerosis.

This chain connects TRBV28 to TRBJ2-1, with D unresolved. The CDR3 loop spans 10 amino acids. Germline V CDR1 and CDR2: MDHEN, SYDVKM. V shed 6 bases and J shed 11 bases, with 8 bases lying between them. CDR3 amino acids: CASRFDKQFF. CDR3 in DNA: TGTGCCAGCAGGTTCGATAAGCAGTTCTTC.

This chain uses TRBV4-1 with TRBJ2-5; D is possibly TRBD1 (6 bases). The J call is doubtful: the DNA matches TRBJ2-7 better. The CDR3 loop spans 14 amino acids. Germline CDR1 and CDR2: MGHRA and YSYEKL. CDR3 protein: CASSQGMQGYEQYF. The CDR3 DNA follows: TGCGCCAGCAGCCAAGGAATGCAGGGGTACGAGCAGTACTTC.

The chain recombines TRBV20-1 with TRBJ2-3; 8 positions agree with TRBD2. CDR3 length equals 14 residues. Germline values: CDR1 DFQATT, CDR2 SNEGSKA (reference sequence). Trimming cost V 3 bases and J 1 base; bases outside gene matches: 3. The CDR3 here is CSASELAGTDTQYF. DNA for the CDR3: TGCAGTGCTAGCGAACTAGCGGGCACAGATACGCAGTATTTT.

This clonotype was seen more than once but under ten times. The rearrangement links TRBV27 to TRBJ2-5; the D is unclear. With 2 bases removed from V and 11 bases from J, the gap between germline ends came to 15 bases. This CDR3 region has 13 residues. In germline, CDR1 is MNHEY, CDR2 SMNVEV (reference sequence). CDR3 nucleotide sequence: TGTGCCAGCAGTTTACGGGTTGGCTACGAACAGTACTTC. This translates into CASSLRVGYEQYF.

This clonotype has only a few counts. The chain carries TRBV24-1 and TRBJ2-1; D is uncertain. Trimming pared 7 bases from V and 0 bases from J, leaving 9 bases between. CDR1 KGHDR and CDR2 SFDVKD come from the germline V gene. CDR3 length equals 14 residues. In DNA form, the CDR3 reads TGTGCCACCAGGGATAGGAGCTCCTACAATGAGCAGTTCTTC. It specifies CATRDRSSYNEQFF.

The chain joins TRBV7-2 to TRBJ1-2, with unresolved D. The germline V and J ends were trimmed by 1 base and 8 bases, with 8 bases remaining between them. The CDR3 contains 12 residues. Per germline, CDR1 SGHTA and CDR2 FQGNSA. CDR3: CASSLDVLGYTF. The DNA of the CDR3 is TGTGCCAGCAGCTTAGATGTACTAGGCTACACCTTC. Full variable domain (rest looked up from reference TRBV7-2 and TRBJ1-2): GAGVSQSPSNKVTEKGKDVELRCDPISGHTALYWYRQSLGQGLEFLIYFQGNSAPDKSGLPSDRFSAERTGGSVSTLTIQRTQQEDSAVYLCASSLDVLGYTFGSGTRLTVV.

To note about this clonotype: This may be a read error, as it is one base from a much larger clone. The genes are TRBV5-6 and TRBJ2-7; TRBD2 aligns across 8 bases. Germline CDR1 and CDR2: SGHDT and YYEEEE. The CDR3 has 14 amino acids. J was trimmed by 3 bases and V by 2 bases; bases with no gene match: 4. The CDR3 is CASSFAGGDYEQYF. The CDR3 DNA reads as TGTGCCAGCAGCTTCGCGGGAGGTGACTACGAGCAGTACTTC.

The chain employs TRBV27 and TRBJ2-1; D might be TRBD1 or TRBD2, each matching 6 bases. CDR1 and CDR2 from the germline V gene are MNHEY and SMNVEV (reference sequence). The CDR3 covers 13 residues. The germline V and J ends were trimmed by 6 bases and 10 bases, with 16 bases remaining between them. CDR3 bases: TGTGCCAGCAGACCCAGGGGAGGTGGGGAGCAGTTCTTC. This encodes CASRPRGGGEQFF.

The chain recombines TRBV20-1 with TRBJ2-7, with a tentative D call TRBD2 (7 bases). CDR1 and CDR2 from the germline V gene are DFQATT and SNEGSKA (reference sequence). V lost 3 bases and J 2 bases, leaving 17 bases between the germline ends. This CDR3 has 15 residues. CDR3 protein: CSARIPSGGPYEQYF. The CDR3 DNA reads TGCAGTGCTAGGATTCCCTCGGGGGGCCCCTACGAGCAGTACTTC.

The chain employs TRBV6-1 and TRBJ2-5; TRBD2 agrees at 11 bases. The CDR3 spans 17 residues. Germline loops: CDR1 MNHNS, CDR2 SASEGT. The junction had 19 bases not matched to a gene; V was cut back by 11 bases and J by 5 bases. CDR3 protein: CASRAVMTSGVPETQYF. Written as DNA, the CDR3 is TGTGCCTCCCGGGCCGTAATGACTAGCGGGGTTCCTGAGACCCAGTACTTC.

The gene calls are TRBV6-5 and TRBJ2-7; no reliable D call. V dropped 0 bases and J dropped 0 bases, with 9 bases sitting between them. Germline V gene data show CDR1 as MNHEY and CDR2 as SVGAGI. CDR3 length: 15 amino acids. The CDR3 nucleotides read TGTGCCAGCAGTTACTCTGGGGTTAGCTCCTACGAGCAGTACTTC. It encodes CASSYSGVSSYEQYF.

In this sample, this clonotype turned up many times. This chain uses TRBV6-6 with TRBJ2-5, with 7 bases that match TRBD2. The CDR3 loop spans 16 amino acids. V lost 0 bases, J lost 1 base, and 5 bases stayed unmatched. Germline V lookup: CDR1 MNHNY, CDR2 SVGAGI (reference sequence). Here the CDR3 DNA reads TGTGCCAGCAGTTACTCGACGCTAGCGGTCCAAGAGACCCAGTACTTC. Amino acid sequence: CASSYSTLAVQETQYF.

The rearrangement joins TRBV6-1 to TRBJ1-1; no definite D call. Deletions cut 4 bases from V and 8 bases from J, with 8 bases between. The CDR3 runs to 11 residues. Per the germline V gene, CDR1 is MNHNS and CDR2 is SASEGT. The CDR3 reads CASSGRSEAFF. The CDR3 DNA reads TGTGCCAGCAGTGGTCGGTCGGAAGCTTTCTTT.

In this sample, this clonotype turned up a few times. V is TRBV29-1 and J is TRBJ2-5; D gene uncertain. Germline V gene lookup returns CDR1 SQVTM and CDR2 ANQGSEA. The germline V and J ends were trimmed by 8 bases and 4 bases, with 14 bases remaining between them. The CDR3 is made up of 12 amino acids. DNA for the CDR3: TGCAGCAAAACGGGCCTGGGAGAGACCCAGTACTTC. The encoded protein is CSKTGLGETQYF.

The V and J genes are TRBV5-6 and TRBJ1-2; D unresolved. The V end lost 4 bases, the J end lost 8 bases, and 9 bases lay between the germline ends. There are 11 residues in the CDR3. CDR1 and CDR2 from the germline V gene are SGHDT and YYEEEE. The chain's CDR3 is CASSTTAGYTF. The CDR3, as DNA: TGTGCCAGCAGCACAACAGCGGGCTACACCTTC.

This clonotype came up a few times. This sequence joins TRBV7-2 and TRBJ2-1, with D hard to call. V lost 2 bases and J 7 bases, leaving 9 bases between the germline ends. This CDR3 has 13 residues. CDR1 and CDR2 from the germline V gene are SGHTA and FQGNSA. DNA for the CDR3: TGTGCCAGCAGCTTATCCATGAGAAATGAGCAGTTCTTC. Encoded protein: CASSLSMRNEQFF.

This clonotype has just a few counts. The chain has TRBV20-1 and TRBJ2-7; D gene ambiguous. Trimming shortened V by 6 bases and J by 1 base, and 16 bases separated the two germline ends. Germline V gene data show CDR1 as DFQATT and CDR2 as SNEGSKA (reference sequence). The CDR3 length is 14 residues. The DNA for the CDR3 is TGCAGTGCCCTTAACTGGGCAAGTTCCTACGAGCAGTACTTC. Translating it yields CSALNWASSYEQYF.

V is TRBV20-1 and J is TRBJ2-1; 8 bases match TRBD2. CDR1 is DFQATT, CDR2 SNEGSKA, per germline (reference sequence). V gave up 6 bases and J gave up 3 bases; unmatched junction bases: 4. The CDR3 contains 13 residues. The CDR3 protein is CSAPGLDYNEQFF. The CDR3, as DNA: TGCAGTGCCCCGGGACTAGACTACAATGAGCAGTTCTTC.